These T cell receptor beta chains were read from a single sample in a study of CD8 T cells in Susac syndrome. TCRdb reprocessed the immunoSEQ multiplex PCR reads via MiXCR and lists one record per CDR3 protein. There are more than 200,000 distinct CDR3 sequences in the sample; 93% occur only once, and about 0.07% lies in the top ten. Sequencing was done on a sample of CD4+ T cells from PBMCs. The receptor source for this set is a human donor with multiple sclerosis. The CDR3 runs from the conserved cysteine through the conserved F or W. A D gene is named only where the DNA matches it firmly. Clone size appears in some rows only: once, few, many, or a class for an expanded clone.

v_gene	d_gene	j_gene	abundance	CDR3aa	CDR3nt
TRBV10-3	.	TRBJ1-1	.	CATNLQGGDAEAFF	TGTGCCACGAATCTACAGGGAGGAGACGCTGAAGCTTTCTTT
TRBV9	TRBD2	TRBJ2-2	.	CASSPRGTSGSGELFF	TGTGCCAGCAGCCCCAGGGGGACTAGCGGGTCCGGGGAGCTGTTTTTT
TRBV30	.	TRBJ1-3	.	CAWSKTGPWNTIYF	TGTGCCTGGAGTAAGACAGGCCCGTGGAACACCATATATTTT
TRBV18	.	TRBJ1-1	.	CASSPAFDSYTEAFF	TGTGCCAGCTCACCAGCATTTGACAGTTACACTGAAGCTTTCTTT
TRBV7-8	TRBD2	TRBJ2-1	.	CASRTGLGKAYNEQFF	TGTGCCAGCAGAACGGGACTAGGCAAGGCCTACAATGAGCAGTTCTTC
TRBV5-4	TRBD1	TRBJ2-1	.	CASSSGQGRYNEQFF	TGTGCCAGCAGCTCGGGACAGGGTAGGTACAATGAGCAGTTCTTC
TRBV5-1	TRBD2	TRBJ2-5	.	CASSPGLAGVAKTQYF	TGCGCCAGCAGCCCAGGACTAGCGGGAGTCGCGAAGACCCAGTACTTC
TRBV28	.	TRBJ2-7	.	CASRGDRTGRGYEQYF	TGTGCCAGCAGGGGGGATCGGACGGGGCGAGGCTACGAGCAGTACTTC
TRBV15	.	TRBJ1-5	.	CATRGPVSNQPQHF	TGTGCCACCAGGGGACCCGTTAGCAATCAGCCCCAGCATTTT
TRBV6-4	.	TRBJ2-3	.	CASSTRPGTDTQYF	TGTGCCAGCAGCACTCGACCAGGGACAGATACGCAGTATTTT
TRBV5-4	.	TRBJ2-3	.	CASSPTTGVGTDTQYF	TGTGCCAGCAGCCCGACGACAGGTGTTGGCACAGATACGCAGTATTTT
TRBV3-1	TRBD2	TRBJ2-3	.	CASSLSGLASSTDTQYF	TGTGCCAGCAGCCTATCAGGACTAGCGTCTAGCACAGATACGCAGTATTTT
TRBV5-1	TRBD1	TRBJ2-6	.	CASSLPTGGGSGANVLTF	TGCGCCAGCAGCTTGCCGACAGGGGGCGGGTCGGGGGCCAACGTCCTGACTTTC
TRBV5-1	.	TRBJ2-3	.	CASRMRASTDTQYF	TGCGCCAGCAGAATGCGGGCTAGCACAGATACGCAGTATTTT
TRBV25-1	.	TRBJ1-2	.	CASSEPTRTSGYTF	TGTGCCAGCAGTGAGCCGACACGGACGTCTGGCTACACCTTC
TRBV24-1	.	TRBJ2-7	.	CATSDSPNSYEQYF	TGTGCCACCAGTGATTCTCCTAACAGCTACGAGCAGTACTTC
TRBV29-1	.	TRBJ1-1	.	CSGALRNTEAFF	TGCAGCGGGGCCCTCAGGAACACTGAAGCTTTCTTT
TRBV5-1	TRBD1	TRBJ1-2	.	CASSEGAQPGYTF	TGCGCCAGCAGCGAGGGGGCTCAGCCTGGCTACACCTTC
TRBV9	.	TRBJ2-6	.	CASRKDRAGANVLTF	TGTGCCAGCAGAAAGGACCGTGCGGGGGCCAACGTCCTGACTTTC
TRBV10-3	.	TRBJ2-5	.	CASGAGQGMETQYF	TGTGCTTCTGGGGCAGGGCAAGGGATGGAGACCCAGTACTTC
TRBV5-1	.	TRBJ1-1	.	CASSAQVLGTEAFF	TGCGCCAGCAGCGCGCAGGTCCTGGGGACTGAAGCTTTCTTT
TRBV20-1	TRBD1	TRBJ2-1	once	CSAARDSQTYNEQFF	TGCAGTGCGGCCCGGGACAGCCAAACCTACAATGAGCAGTTCTTC
TRBV12-5	TRBD1	TRBJ2-5	once	CASGRDRGETQYF	TGTGCTAGTGGTCGGGACAGGGGAGAGACCCAGTACTTC
TRBV3-1	.	TRBJ1-1	.	CASSQRGWGTEAFF	TGTGCCAGCAGCCAAAGGGGGTGGGGCACTGAAGCTTTCTTT
TRBV2	.	TRBJ1-2	.	CASSLPGSGYTF	TGTGCCAGCAGTCTCCCAGGGTCTGGCTACACCTTC
TRBV6-5	TRBD2	TRBJ2-3	once	CASSYASGGTSTDTQYF	TGTGCCAGCAGTTACGCTAGCGGGGGGACTAGCACAGATACGCAGTATTTT
TRBV5-1	TRBD2	TRBJ2-5	.	CASSLGTGTSGQETQYF	TGCGCCAGCAGCTTGGGCACCGGGACTAGCGGGCAAGAGACCCAGTACTTC
TRBV11-2	TRBD1	TRBJ2-7	.	CASSLARDRDEQYF	TGTGCCAGCAGCTTAGCCCGGGACAGAGACGAGCAGTACTTC